Listed below are T cell receptor beta chains from one sample, sequenced in a study of cytomegalovirus exposure and HLA in healthy donors. Assay used: immunoSEQ multiplex PCR; TCRdb lists only in-frame clones, some missing. The sample carries about 120,000 clones, 8.5% to 9% recorded once. The sequenced sample consisted of PBMCs. These receptors came from a woman in her forties in good health and CMV-seropositive. Each CDR3 is given with its conserved first and last residue. A D gene is named only where the DNA matches it firmly. Clone size is not always given. Where it is, it says once, few, many or a class for expanded clones.

d_call,cdr3_length,j_call,clone_size,v_call,cdr3_aa,cdr3_nt
-,14,TRBJ1-2,-,TRBV5-1,CASSLNQGNYGYTF,TGCGCCAGCAGCTTGAACCAGGGGAACTATGGCTACACCTTC
TRBD2,16,TRBJ2-2,few,TRBV19,CASSIDGGALSGELFF,TGTGCCAGTAGTATAGACGGGGGGGCTTTATCCGGGGAGCTGTTTTTT
TRBD2,14,TRBJ2-3,few,TRBV10-3,CAISSGALTDTQYF,TGTGCCATCAGCAGCGGGGCCCTCACAGATACGCAGTATTTT
-,14,TRBJ2-5,few,TRBV28,CASSFVSGAETQYF,TGTGCCAGCAGTTTCGTTTCAGGGGCAGAGACCCAGTACTTC
-,16,TRBJ1-6,few,TRBV5-1,CASSLQRSSYNSPLHF,TGCGCCAGCAGCTTGCAGCGGAGCTCCTATAATTCACCCCTCCACTTT
-,13,TRBJ1-2,-,TRBV29-1,CSVGRGEGYGYTF,TGCAGCGTTGGGCGGGGTGAGGGCTATGGCTACACCTTC
-,15,TRBJ2-5,-,TRBV5-5,CASSPAGAVQETQYF,TGTGCCAGCAGCCCCGCGGGGGCGGTCCAAGAGACCCAGTACTTC
TRBD2,17,TRBJ2-1,few,TRBV4-1,CASSPLTSGVNYNEQFF,TGCGCCAGCAGCCCCCTGACTAGCGGGGTGAATTACAATGAGCAGTTCTTC
TRBD2,17,TRBJ2-3,-,TRBV7-2,CASSLAVAGGATDTQYF,TGTGCCAGCAGCTTAGCGGTAGCGGGGGGAGCCACAGATACGCAGTATTTT
TRBD1,18,TRBJ1-3,few,TRBV7-8,CASSLNLEGGWAGNTIYF,TGTGCCAGCAGCTTAAATCTCGAAGGGGGCTGGGCTGGAAACACCATATATTTT
-,16,TRBJ1-1,few,TRBV6-5,CASSYSLGLPNTEAFF,TGTGCCAGCAGTTACTCATTGGGACTTCCGAACACTGAAGCTTTCTTT
-,15,TRBJ2-7,-,TRBV10-3,CAISEPPDRHYEQYF,TGTGCCATCAGTGAGCCGCCCGACAGGCACTACGAGCAGTACTTC
-,16,TRBJ1-6,-,TRBV15,CATSRLTPGYNSPLHF,TGTGCCACCAGCAGACTCACTCCGGGATATAATTCACCCCTCCACTTT
TRBD1,14,TRBJ1-2,-,TRBV7-9,CASSLPGQGRDYTF,TGTGCCAGCAGCCTACCGGGACAGGGGAGGGACTACACCTTC
-,12,TRBJ1-2,few,TRBV10-3,CAIEGGNYGYTF,TGTGCCATCGAAGGCGGTAACTATGGCTACACCTTC
-,13,TRBJ1-2,-,TRBV27,CASGGLGKNGYTF,TGTGCCAGCGGAGGCCTGGGGAAAAATGGCTACACCTTC
TRBD1,17,TRBJ1-1,few,TRBV7-9,CASSPRRYQTGGTEAFF,TGTGCCAGCAGCCCACGGCGATACCAGACAGGGGGCACTGAAGCTTTCTTT
TRBD1,12,TRBJ2-7,-,TRBV6-5,CASTDRVHEQYF,TGTGCCAGCACGGACAGGGTACACGAGCAGTACTTC